These T cell receptor beta chains were read from a single sample in a study of T-cell reconstitution after alpha-beta-depleted transplantation in children. Each CDR3 protein is one row after TCRdb ran MiXCR on the PCR reads. The sample lists 200,000 to 300,000 distinct CDR3 sequences; under 30% were seen once. The source material was PBMCs, sampled before TCRalphabeta/CD19-depleted stem cell transplant. These TCRs come from a girl aged 2 to 10 with Fanconi anemia, due to receive a stem cell transplant. CDR3s include the opening cysteine and the closing phenylalanine or tryptophan. Each record gives: clone size, J gene, D gene, V gene, CDR3 DNA, CDR3 protein. A D gene is named only where the DNA matches it firmly. Some rows mark clone size as missing; the rest say once, few, many or name a class of expanded clone.

-,TRBJ2-3,TRBD2,TRBV28,TGTGCCAGCAGCTCACTAGCGGATAAGCAAGATACGCAGTATTTT,CASSSLADKQDTQYF
many,TRBJ2-2,-,TRBV5-1,TGCGCCAGCAGCTGGACCGGGACCCCGAACACCGGGGAGCTGTTTTTT,CASSWTGTPNTGELFF
-,TRBJ2-5,-,TRBV18,TGTGCCAGCTCACCACGGGTCGGGATGGAGACCCAGTACTTC,CASSPRVGMETQYF
few,TRBJ2-7,-,TRBV5-1,TGCGCCAGCAGCTTGGGCAGTCCCTACGAGCAGTACTTC,CASSLGSPYEQYF
many,TRBJ1-2,-,TRBV7-2,TGTGCCAGCAGCTTAGGATCCGGCTACACCTTC,CASSLGSGYTF
-,TRBJ2-5,-,TRBV10-3,TGTGCCATCAGTGAGTCCGGCAGGGCCCAGTACTTC,CAISESGRAQYF
few,TRBJ1-5,-,TRBV12-2,TGTGCAAGTCGCTTACTCTCCGAGACACGCCTCAATCAGCCCCAGCATTTT,CASRLLSETRLNQPQHF
many,TRBJ2-3,-,TRBV20-1,TGCAGTGCTAGCCGTAGCGGCCCTAGCACAGATACGCAGTATTTT,CSASRSGPSTDTQYF
-,TRBJ2-3,TRBD2,TRBV6-1,TGTGCCAGCGGGTGGAGGGAGGGGACAGATACGCAGTATTTT,CASGWREGTDTQYF
many,TRBJ2-7,-,TRBV2,TGTGCCAGCAGTGCCCTTGGGGGGCGGGCTTACTCCTACGAGCAGTACTTC,CASSALGGRAYSYEQYF
many,TRBJ2-1,-,TRBV12-3/TRBV12-4,TGTGCCAGCAGCCGACGGGGGAGCTCCTACAATGAGCAGTTCTTC,CASSRRGSSYNEQFF
-,TRBJ2-1,-,TRBV7-5,-,CISVPEAYIAGYSYNEQFF
once,TRBJ2-3,TRBD2,TRBV11-2,TGTGCCAGCAGCTGGACTAGCGGGGGTGAAGGAACAGATACGCAGTATTTT,CASSWTSGGEGTDTQYF
few,TRBJ2-1,-,TRBV20-1,TGCAGTGCTCCGACGTTAGTCCACAACTCCTACAATGAGCAGTTCTTC,CSAPTLVHNSYNEQFF
many,TRBJ1-6,-,TRBV20-1,TGCAGTGCTAGATCCTACAGGACGGGTTCACCCCTCCACTTT,CSARSYRTGSPLHF
many,TRBJ2-2,TRBD2,TRBV10-3,TGTGCCATCAGTGCCATGGGGGAAAGTCTAGCGGCCCGAAACACCGGGGAGCTGTTTTTT,CAISAMGESLAARNTGELFF
-,TRBJ2-2,TRBD2,TRBV11-2,TGTGCCAGCAGCGGGAGAGCGGGGGCCGGGGAGCTGTTTTTT,CASSGRAGAGELFF
-,TRBJ2-7,-,TRBV20-1,TGCAGTGCTAGGGGGGGCCTCAGGGAGAAGAACGAGCAGTACTTC,CSARGGLREKNEQYF
-,TRBJ2-3,-,TRBV20-1,TGCAGTGCTAGCGGGACATCGCCTTTAACAGATACGCAGTATTTT,CSASGTSPLTDTQYF
many,TRBJ1-2,-,TRBV29-1,TGCAGCGTTGATGTAGGGTATGGCTACACCTTC,CSVDVGYGYTF
few,TRBJ2-2,-,TRBV12-3/TRBV12-4,TGTGCCAGCAGCACCGACAGAATCACCGGGGAGCTGTTTTTT,CASSTDRITGELFF
-,TRBJ2-7,-,TRBV7-9,TGTGCCAGCAGCCCGACACCCTCGGGGCAGTACTTC,CASSPTPSGQYF
many,TRBJ2-7,-,TRBV4-2,TGTGCCAGCAGCCAAGTTGGCGTTCGGGATTACGAGCAGTACTTC,CASSQVGVRDYEQYF
-,TRBJ2-3,-,TRBV6-1,TGTGCCAGCAGTGGACAATTCCTCCCCCCATTCACAGATACGCAGTATTTT,CASSGQFLPPFTDTQYF
-,TRBJ2-2,-,TRBV7-3,TGTGCCAGCAGCTTAATTATCACCGGGGAGCTGTTTTTT,CASSLIITGELFF
many,TRBJ2-1,-,TRBV29-1,TGCAGCGTTGAAGATCCCCCAGTGGACAATGAGCAGTTCTTC,CSVEDPPVDNEQFF
many,TRBJ1-1,TRBD1,TRBV27,TGTGCCAGTAACAGACAGGGAAGGGATCGGACTGAAGCTTTCTTT,CASNRQGRDRTEAFF
few,TRBJ2-7,TRBD2,TRBV13,TGTGCCAGCAGCTCCCGGGGAGAGCGGGGAGGCTACGAGCAGTACTTC,CASSSRGERGGYEQYF
many,TRBJ1-2,TRBD1,TRBV4-2,TGTGCCAGCAGCCAACTAGGAGGGACAGTTAACTATGGCTACACCTTC,CASSQLGGTVNYGYTF